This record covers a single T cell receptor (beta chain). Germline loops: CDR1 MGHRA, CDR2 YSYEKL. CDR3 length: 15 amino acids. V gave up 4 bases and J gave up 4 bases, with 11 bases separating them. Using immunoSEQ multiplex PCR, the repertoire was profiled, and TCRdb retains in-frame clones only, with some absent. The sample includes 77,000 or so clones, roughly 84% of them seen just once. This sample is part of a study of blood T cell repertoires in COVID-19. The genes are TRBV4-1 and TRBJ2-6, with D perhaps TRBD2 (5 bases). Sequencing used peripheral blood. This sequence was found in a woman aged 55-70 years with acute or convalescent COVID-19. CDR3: CASSRAGGGANVLTF. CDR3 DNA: TGCGCCAGCAGCCGCGCGGGCGGAGGGGCCAACGTCCTGACTTTC.